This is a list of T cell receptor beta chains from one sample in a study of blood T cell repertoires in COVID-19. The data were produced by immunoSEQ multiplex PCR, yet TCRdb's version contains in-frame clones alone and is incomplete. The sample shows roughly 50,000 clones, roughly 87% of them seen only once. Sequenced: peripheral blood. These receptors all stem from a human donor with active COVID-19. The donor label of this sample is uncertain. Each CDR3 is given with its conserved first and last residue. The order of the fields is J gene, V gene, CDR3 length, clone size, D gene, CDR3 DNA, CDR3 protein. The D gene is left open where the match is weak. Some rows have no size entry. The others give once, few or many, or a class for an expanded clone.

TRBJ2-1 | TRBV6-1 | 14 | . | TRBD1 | TGTGCCAGCAGTGAATTACAGGGGGTTTGGGAGCAGTTCTTC | CASSELQGVWEQFF
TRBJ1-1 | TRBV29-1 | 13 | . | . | TGCAGCGGCCTCCGGGTCGCTAACACTGAAGCTTTCTTT | CSGLRVANTEAFF
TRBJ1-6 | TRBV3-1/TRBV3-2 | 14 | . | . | TGTGCCAGCAGCCAAGGGTCAGGGGATTCACCCCTCCACTTT | CASSQGSGDSPLHF
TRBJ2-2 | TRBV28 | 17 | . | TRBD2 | TGTGCCAGCATCCCGGGGGGGGGTTTGATTAAACCCGGGGAGCTGTTTTTT | CASIPGGGLIKPGELFF
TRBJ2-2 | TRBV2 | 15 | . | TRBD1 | TGTGCCAGCAGAGGGACAGGTTCGAACACCGGGGAGCTGTTTTTT | CASRGTGSNTGELFF
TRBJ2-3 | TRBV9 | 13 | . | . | TGTGCCAGCAGCGTCGAGGGCGCAGATACGCAGTATTTT | CASSVEGADTQYF
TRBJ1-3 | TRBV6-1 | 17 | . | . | TGTGCCAGCAGCGAAACAGCTCTACGATTCTCTGGAAACACCATATATTTT | CASSETALRFSGNTIYF
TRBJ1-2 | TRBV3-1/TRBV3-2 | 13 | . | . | TGTGCCAGCAGCCAAGGCACAGTCTATGGCTACACCTTC | CASSQGTVYGYTF
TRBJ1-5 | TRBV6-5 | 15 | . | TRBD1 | TGTGCCAGCAGTAACGGACAGGCTATCAATCAGCCCCAGCATTTT | CASSNGQAINQPQHF
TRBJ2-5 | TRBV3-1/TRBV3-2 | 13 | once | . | TGTGCCAGCAGCCAATCGGGGAGGGAGACCCAGTACTTC | CASSQSGRETQYF
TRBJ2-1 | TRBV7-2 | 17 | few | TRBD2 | TGTGCCAGCAGCCCCTCACTAGCGGCAAGCTCCTACAATGAGCAGTTCTTC | CASSPSLAASSYNEQFF
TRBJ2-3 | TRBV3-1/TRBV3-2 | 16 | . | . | TGTGCCAGCAGCCGAGGGGGCGGGGGGCGGACAGATACGCAGTATTTT | CASSRGGGGRTDTQYF
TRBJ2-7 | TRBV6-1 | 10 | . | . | TGTGCCAGCAGTGACGGGGTGGTGTACTTC | CASSDGVVYF
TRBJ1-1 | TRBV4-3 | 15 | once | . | TGCGCCAGCAGCCAAGAAAGGGGGAGGGCGCCTGAAGCTTTCTTT | CASSQERGRAPEAFF
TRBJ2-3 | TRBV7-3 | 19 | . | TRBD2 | TGTGCCAGCAGCTTAACGGGGTCGACTAGCGGAACTAGCACAGATACGCAGTATTTT | CASSLTGSTSGTSTDTQYF
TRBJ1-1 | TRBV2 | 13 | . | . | TGTGCCAGCAGGGAGGACAGACGAGTGGAAGCTTTCTTT | CASREDRRVEAFF
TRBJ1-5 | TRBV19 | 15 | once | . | TGTGCCAGTAGTATCGCGGGGCTATCCGGTCAGCCCCAGCATTTT | CASSIAGLSGQPQHF
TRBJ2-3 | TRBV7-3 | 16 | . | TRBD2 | TGTGCCAGCAGCCCCTCTAGCGGGGCGCGCACAGATACGCAGTATTTT | CASSPSSGARTDTQYF
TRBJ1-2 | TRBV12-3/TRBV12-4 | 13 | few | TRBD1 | TGTGCCAGCAGACCGACAGGGGGATGGGGCTACACCTTC | CASRPTGGWGYTF
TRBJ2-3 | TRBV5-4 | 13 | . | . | TGTGCCAGCAGCGTTGGGGCCACAGATACGCAGTATTTT | CASSVGATDTQYF
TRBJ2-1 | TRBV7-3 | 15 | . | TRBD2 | TGTGCCAGCAGCTTAACTAGCGGGGGGAACAATGAGCAGTTCTTC | CASSLTSGGNNEQFF
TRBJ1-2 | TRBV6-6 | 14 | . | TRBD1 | TGTGCCAGCAGTTACCTTGACAGGGGAGATGGCTACACCTTC | CASSYLDRGDGYTF